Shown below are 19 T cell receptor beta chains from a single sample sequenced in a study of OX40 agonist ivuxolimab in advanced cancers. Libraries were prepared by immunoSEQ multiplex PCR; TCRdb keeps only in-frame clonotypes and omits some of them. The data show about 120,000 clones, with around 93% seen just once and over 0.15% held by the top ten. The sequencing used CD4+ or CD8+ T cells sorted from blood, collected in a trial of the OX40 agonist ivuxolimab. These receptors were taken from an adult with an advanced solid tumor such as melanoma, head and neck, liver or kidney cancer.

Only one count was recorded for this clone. The CDR3 DNA reads as TGTGCCAGCAGTTCAGACAGGTCTAGCACAGATACGCAGTATTTT. Protein: CASSSDRSSTDTQYF. V and J are TRBV2 and TRBJ2-3, with D maybe TRBD1 (6 bases). The CDR3 is 15 amino acids. Trimming pared 5 bases from V and 0 bases from J, leaving 12 bases between. CDR1 is SNHLY, CDR2 FYNNEI, per germline.

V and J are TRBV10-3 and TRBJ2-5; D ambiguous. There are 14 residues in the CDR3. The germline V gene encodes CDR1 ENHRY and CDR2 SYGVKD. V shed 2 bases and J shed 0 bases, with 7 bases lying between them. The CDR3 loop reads CAISEPGYQETQYF. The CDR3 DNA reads TGTGCCATCAGTGAGCCAGGATACCAAGAGACCCAGTACTTC.

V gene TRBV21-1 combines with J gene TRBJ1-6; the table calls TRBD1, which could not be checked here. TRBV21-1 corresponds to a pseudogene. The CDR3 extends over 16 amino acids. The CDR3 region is CASSVDPTASGSPLHF. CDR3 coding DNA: TGTGCCAGCAGCGTAGACCCGACAGCTTCTGGATCACCCCTCCACTTT.

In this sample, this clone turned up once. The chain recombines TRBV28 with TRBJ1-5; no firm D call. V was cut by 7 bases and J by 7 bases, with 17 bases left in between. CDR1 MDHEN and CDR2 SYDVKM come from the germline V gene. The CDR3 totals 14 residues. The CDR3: CASISGLLKQPQHF. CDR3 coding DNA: TGTGCCAGCATTTCAGGACTTCTGAAGCAGCCCCAGCATTTT.

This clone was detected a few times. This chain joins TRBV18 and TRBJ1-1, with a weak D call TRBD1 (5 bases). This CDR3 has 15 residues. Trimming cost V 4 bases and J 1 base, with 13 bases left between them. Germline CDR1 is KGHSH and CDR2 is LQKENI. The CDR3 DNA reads TGTGCCAGCTCACGGGTCGGGGGAGAGAACACTGAAGCTTTCTTT. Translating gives CASSRVGGENTEAFF.

In DNA form, the CDR3 reads TGTGCCAGCAGTTACTCGAAGGGTCCAGGGGGAAACACCATATATTTT. Its protein is CASSYSKGPGGNTIYF. The chain couples TRBV6-6 to TRBJ1-3; D is perhaps TRBD1 (5 bases). The germline CDR1 and CDR2 sequences are MNHNY and SVGAGI (reference sequence). The CDR3 sequence is 16 residues long. The V gene lost 0 bases and the J gene lost 4 bases, with 13 bases spanning the gap.

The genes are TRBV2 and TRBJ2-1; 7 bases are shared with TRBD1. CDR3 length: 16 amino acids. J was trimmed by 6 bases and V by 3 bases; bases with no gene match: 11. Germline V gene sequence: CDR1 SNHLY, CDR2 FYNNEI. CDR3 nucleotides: TGTGCCAGCAGTGACCCCGGGACAGTTACTTTCAATGAGCAGTTCTTC. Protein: CASSDPGTVTFNEQFF.

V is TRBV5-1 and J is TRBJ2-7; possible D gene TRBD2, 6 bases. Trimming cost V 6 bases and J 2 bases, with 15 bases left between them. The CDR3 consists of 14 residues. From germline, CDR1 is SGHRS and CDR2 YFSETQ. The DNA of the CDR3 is TGCGCCAGCAAAAAGGGCGGGGACCCCTACGAGCAGTACTTC. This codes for CASKKGGDPYEQYF.

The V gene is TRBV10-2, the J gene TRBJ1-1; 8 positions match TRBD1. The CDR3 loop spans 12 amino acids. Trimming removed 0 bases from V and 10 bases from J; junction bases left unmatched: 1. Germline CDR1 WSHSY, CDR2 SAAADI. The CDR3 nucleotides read TGCGCCAGCAGTGAGTCGGGGACAGGAGCTTTCTTT. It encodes CASSESGTGAFF.

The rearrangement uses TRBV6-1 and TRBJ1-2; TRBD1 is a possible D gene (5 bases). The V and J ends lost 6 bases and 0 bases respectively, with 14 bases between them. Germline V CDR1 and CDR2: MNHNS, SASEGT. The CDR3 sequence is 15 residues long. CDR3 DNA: TGTGCCAGCAGGAGCCGGGGGAAAGCTAACTATGGCTACACCTTC. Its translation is CASRSRGKANYGYTF.

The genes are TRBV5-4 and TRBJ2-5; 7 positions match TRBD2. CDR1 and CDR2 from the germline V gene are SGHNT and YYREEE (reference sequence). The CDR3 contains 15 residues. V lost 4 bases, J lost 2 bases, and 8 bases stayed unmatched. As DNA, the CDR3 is TGTGCCAGCAGCGCGCCGGGGGGAGTTCAAGAGACCCAGTACTTC. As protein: CASSAPGGVQETQYF.

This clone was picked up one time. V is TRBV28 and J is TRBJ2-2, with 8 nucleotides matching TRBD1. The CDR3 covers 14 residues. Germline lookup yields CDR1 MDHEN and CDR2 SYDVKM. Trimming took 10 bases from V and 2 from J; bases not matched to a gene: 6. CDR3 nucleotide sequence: TGTGCCATTACCGGGACAGGCAACACCGGGGAGCTGTTTTTT. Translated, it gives CAITGTGNTGELFF.

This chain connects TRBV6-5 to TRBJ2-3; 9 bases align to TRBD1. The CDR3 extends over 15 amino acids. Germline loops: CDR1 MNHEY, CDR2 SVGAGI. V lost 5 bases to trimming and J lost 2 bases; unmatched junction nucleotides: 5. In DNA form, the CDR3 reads TGTGCCAGCAGTGCCGGGACAGGGCCCACAGATACGCAGTATTTT. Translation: CASSAGTGPTDTQYF.

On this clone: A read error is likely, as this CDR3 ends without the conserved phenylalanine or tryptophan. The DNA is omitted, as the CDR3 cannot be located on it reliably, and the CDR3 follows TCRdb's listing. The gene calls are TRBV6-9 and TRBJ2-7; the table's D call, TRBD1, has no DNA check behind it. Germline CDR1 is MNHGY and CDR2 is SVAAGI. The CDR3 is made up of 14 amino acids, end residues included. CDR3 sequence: CASSSFYLWTVPIS.

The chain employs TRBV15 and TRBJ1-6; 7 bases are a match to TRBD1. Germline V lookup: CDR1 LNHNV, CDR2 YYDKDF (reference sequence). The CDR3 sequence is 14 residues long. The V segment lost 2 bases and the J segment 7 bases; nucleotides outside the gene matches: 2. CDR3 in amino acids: CATSRQGENSPLHF. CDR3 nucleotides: TGTGCCACCAGCAGACAGGGGGAAAATTCACCCCTCCACTTT.

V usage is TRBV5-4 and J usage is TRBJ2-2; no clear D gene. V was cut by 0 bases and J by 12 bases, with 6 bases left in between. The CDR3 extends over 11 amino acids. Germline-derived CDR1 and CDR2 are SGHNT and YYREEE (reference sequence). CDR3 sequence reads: CASSLGQKLFF. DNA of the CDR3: TGTGCCAGCAGCTTGGGACAAAAGCTGTTTTTT.

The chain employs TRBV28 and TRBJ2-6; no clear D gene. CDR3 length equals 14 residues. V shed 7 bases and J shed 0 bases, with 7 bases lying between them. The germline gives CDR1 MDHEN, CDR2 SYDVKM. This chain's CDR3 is CASTSGSGANVLTF. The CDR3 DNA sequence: TGTGCCAGCACCTCAGGCTCTGGGGCCAACGTCCTGACTTTC.

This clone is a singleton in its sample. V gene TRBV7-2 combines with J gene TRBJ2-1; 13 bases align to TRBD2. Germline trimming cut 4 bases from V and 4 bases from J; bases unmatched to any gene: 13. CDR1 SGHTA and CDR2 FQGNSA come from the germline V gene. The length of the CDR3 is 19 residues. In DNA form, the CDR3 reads TGTGCCAGCAGCTCGAGCGGGACTAGCGGGGCGAGCCGGTACAATGAGCAGTTCTTC. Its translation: CASSSSGTSGASRYNEQFF.

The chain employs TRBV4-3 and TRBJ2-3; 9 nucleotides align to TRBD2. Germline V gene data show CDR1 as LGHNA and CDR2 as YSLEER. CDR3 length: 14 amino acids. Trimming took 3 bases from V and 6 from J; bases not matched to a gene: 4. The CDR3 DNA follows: TGCGCCAGCAGCCAGCGGGAGGGCCTGGATACGCAGTATTTT. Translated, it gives CASSQREGLDTQYF.